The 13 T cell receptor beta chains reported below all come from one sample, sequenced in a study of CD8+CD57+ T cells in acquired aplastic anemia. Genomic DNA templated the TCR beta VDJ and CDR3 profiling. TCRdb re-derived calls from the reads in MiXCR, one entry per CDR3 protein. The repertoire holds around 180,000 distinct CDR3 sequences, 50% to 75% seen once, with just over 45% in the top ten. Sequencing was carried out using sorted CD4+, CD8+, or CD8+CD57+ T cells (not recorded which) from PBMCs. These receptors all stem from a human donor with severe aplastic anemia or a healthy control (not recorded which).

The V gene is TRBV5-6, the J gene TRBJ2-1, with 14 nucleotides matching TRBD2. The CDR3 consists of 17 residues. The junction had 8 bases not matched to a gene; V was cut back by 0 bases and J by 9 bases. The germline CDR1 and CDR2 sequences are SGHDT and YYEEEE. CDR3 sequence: CASSLEMTSGRAGEQFF. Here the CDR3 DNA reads TGTGCCAGCAGCTTGGAAATGACTAGCGGGAGGGCAGGTGAGCAGTTCTTC.

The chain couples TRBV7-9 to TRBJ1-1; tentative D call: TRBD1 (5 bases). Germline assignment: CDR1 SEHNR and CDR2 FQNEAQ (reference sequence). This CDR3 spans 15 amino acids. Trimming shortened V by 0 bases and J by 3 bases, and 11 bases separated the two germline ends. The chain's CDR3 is CASSLAGASDTEAFF. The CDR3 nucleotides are TGTGCCAGCAGCTTAGCTGGGGCATCGGACACTGAAGCTTTCTTT.

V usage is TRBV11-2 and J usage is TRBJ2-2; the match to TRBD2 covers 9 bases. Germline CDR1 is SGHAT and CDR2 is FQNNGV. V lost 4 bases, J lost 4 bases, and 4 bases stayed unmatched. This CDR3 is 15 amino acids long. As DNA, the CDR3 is TGTGCCAGCAGCTGGAGCGGGAGGCCCACCGGGGAGCTGTTTTTT. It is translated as CASSWSGRPTGELFF.

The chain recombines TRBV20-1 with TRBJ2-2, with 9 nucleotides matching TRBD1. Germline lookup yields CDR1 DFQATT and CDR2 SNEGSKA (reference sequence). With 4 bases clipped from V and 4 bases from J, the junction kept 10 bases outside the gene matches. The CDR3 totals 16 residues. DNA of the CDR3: TGCAGTGCTAAAATCCGGGACAGGGCGGGCACCGGGGAGCTGTTTTTT. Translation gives CSAKIRDRAGTGELFF.

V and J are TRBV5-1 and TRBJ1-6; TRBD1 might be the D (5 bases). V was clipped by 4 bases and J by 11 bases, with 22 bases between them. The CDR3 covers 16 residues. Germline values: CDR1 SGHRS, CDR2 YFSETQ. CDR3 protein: CASSNIRDGELAPLHF. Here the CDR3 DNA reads TGCGCCAGCAGCAACATACGGGACGGAGAGTTGGCACCCCTCCACTTT. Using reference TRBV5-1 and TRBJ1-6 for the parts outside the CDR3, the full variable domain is KAGVTQTPRYLIKTRGQQVTLSCSPISGHRSVSWYQQTPGQGLQFLFEYFSETQRNKGNFPGRFSGRQFSNSRSEMNVSTLELGDSALYLCASSNIRDGELAPLHFGNGTRLTVT.

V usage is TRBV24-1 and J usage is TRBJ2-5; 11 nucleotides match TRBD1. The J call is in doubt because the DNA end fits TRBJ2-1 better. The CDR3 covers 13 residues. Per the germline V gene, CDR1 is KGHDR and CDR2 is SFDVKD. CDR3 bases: TGTGCCACCGGACAGGGGGCAGGTAATGAGCAGTTCTTC. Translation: CATGQGAGNEQFF.

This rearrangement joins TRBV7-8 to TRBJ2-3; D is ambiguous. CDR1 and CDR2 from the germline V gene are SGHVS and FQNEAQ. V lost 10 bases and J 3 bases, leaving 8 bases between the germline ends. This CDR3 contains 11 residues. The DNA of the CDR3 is TGTGCCACGTCTATAACAGATACGCAGTATTTT. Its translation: CATSITDTQYF.

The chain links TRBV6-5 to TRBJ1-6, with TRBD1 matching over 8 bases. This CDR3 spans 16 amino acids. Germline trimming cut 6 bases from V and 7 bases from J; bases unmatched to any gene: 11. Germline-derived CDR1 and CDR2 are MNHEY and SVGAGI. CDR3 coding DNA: TGTGCCAGCAGCTCTAGGACAGGGACGGGGAATTCACCCCTCCACTTT. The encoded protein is CASSSRTGTGNSPLHF.

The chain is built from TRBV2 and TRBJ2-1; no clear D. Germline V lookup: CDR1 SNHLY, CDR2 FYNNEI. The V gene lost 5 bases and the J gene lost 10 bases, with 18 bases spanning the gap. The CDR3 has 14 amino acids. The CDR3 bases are TGTGCCAGCAGTTCCGGGTCCCGGGTGTCGGAGCAGTTCTTC. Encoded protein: CASSSGSRVSEQFF.

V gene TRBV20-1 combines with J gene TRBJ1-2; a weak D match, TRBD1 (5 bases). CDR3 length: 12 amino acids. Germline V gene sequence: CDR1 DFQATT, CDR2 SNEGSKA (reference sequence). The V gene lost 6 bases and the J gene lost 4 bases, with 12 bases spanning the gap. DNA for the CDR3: TGCAGTGCGGGGACGTTGCTCTATGGCTACACCTTC. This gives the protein CSAGTLLYGYTF.

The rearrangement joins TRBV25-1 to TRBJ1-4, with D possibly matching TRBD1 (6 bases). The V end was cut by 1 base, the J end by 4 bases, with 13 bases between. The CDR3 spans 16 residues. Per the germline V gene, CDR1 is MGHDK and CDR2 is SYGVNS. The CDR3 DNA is TGTGCCAGCAGTGAATTTGGGGGCGGATATAATGAAAAACTGTTTTTT. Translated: CASSEFGGGYNEKLFF.

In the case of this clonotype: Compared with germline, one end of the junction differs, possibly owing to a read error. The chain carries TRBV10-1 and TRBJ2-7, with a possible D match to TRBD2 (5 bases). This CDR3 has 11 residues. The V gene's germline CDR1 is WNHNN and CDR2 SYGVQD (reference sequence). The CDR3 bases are TGTGCCAGCGGCGAATCCTACGAGCAGTACTTC. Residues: CASGESYEQYF.

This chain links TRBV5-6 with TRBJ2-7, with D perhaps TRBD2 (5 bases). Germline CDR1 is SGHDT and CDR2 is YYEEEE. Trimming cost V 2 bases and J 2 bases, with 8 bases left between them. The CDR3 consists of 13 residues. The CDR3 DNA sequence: TGTGCCAGCAGCTTAAGGACTCCCTACGAGCAGTACTTC. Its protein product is CASSLRTPYEQYF.